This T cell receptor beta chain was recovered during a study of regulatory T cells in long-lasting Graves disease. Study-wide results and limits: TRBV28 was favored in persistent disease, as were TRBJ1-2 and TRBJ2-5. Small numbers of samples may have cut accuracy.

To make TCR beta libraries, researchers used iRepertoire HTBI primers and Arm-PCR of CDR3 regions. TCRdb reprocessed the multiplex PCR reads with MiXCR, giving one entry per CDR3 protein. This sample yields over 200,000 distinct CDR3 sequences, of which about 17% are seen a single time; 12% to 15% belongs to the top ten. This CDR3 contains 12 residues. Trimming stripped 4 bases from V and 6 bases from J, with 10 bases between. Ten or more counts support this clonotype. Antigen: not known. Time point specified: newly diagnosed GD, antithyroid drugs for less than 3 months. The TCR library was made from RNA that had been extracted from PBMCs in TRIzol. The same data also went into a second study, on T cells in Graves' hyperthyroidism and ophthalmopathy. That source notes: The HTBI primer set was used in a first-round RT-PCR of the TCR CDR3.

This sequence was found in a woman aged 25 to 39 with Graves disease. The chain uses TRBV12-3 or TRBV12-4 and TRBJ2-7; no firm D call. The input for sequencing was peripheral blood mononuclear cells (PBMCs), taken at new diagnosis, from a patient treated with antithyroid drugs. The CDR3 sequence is CASSSQPGEQYF. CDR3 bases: TGTGCCAGCAGTTCCCAACCCGGCGAGCAGTACTTC.